A selection of T cell receptor beta chains follows, all from one sample in a study of a mutant IDH1 vaccine in newly diagnosed glioma. Method: immunoSEQ multiplex PCR; TCRdb's copy keeps in-frame clones and lacks some. This table holds 60,000 or so clones, roughly 90% found once. The antigens for these receptors are not known. The source material was PBMCs, sampled from a glioma patient whose treatment included an IDH1 peptide vaccine. The receptors come from a man in his forties with glioma. The conserved cysteine and the conserved F or W are not part of the CDR3 here.

15	TRBJ2-7	TRBV5-5	ASSLGATEGGTYEQY
13	TRBJ2-3	TRBV11-1	ASSLGGPSTDTQY
12	TRBJ2-5	TRBV2	ASTPGLPQETQY
11	TRBJ2-1	TRBV1	TSSQIVAGEQF
12	TRBJ2-3	TRBV28	ASSLAGGQKAQY
15	TRBJ2-1	TRBV11-2	ASSLRWREAQYNEQF
13	TRBJ2-7	TRBV10-2	ASRAGGLALSEQY
14	TRBJ2-1	TRBV4-2	ASSQGTALAGEEQF
14	TRBJ1-5	TRBV19	ASSRDRGEGNQPQH
14	TRBJ1-5	TRBV21-1	ASTGRQSLRNQPQH
15	TRBJ2-3	TRBV19	ASNPWGTSEREDTQY
11	TRBJ1-4	TRBV7-2	ASSLGTVGELF
13	TRBJ1-4	TRBV19	ASSIPRRNSEKLF
14	TRBJ2-1	TRBV28	ASRERQGAFNNEQF
14	TRBJ1-2	TRBV5-5	ASSSIAGVADYGYT
17	TRBJ2-6	TRBV19	ASSSRFGRALSGANVLT
14	TRBJ2-5	TRBV7-2	ASSFPGLDLRGTQY
14	TRBJ1-1	TRBV19	ASSRQGALGGTEAF
15	TRBJ2-7	TRBV28	ASSLPPRAFMTYEQY
15	TRBJ2-3	TRBV4-1	ASSHGLAGVEGHTQY
13	TRBJ1-4	TRBV9	ASSIRQGEGEKLF
13	TRBJ2-1	TRBV28	ASSPVGPLRSEQF
12	TRBJ2-1	TRBV11-3	ASSSSGVNNEQF
16	TRBJ1-5	TRBV28	ASSLLSQGWTAYQPQH
14	TRBJ1-2	TRBV28	ASSFPGQVPNYGYT
9	TRBJ1-1	TRBV6-5	ASGSNTEAF
13	TRBJ2-3	TRBV28	ASSLYSGSTDTQY